These T cell receptor beta chains were read from a single sample in a study of cytomegalovirus exposure and HLA in healthy donors. Generated by immunoSEQ multiplex PCR, the TCRdb table keeps only in-frame clones and is missing some. This sample has roughly 150,000 clones, with roughly four fifths found just once. The sequencing input was PBMCs. Receptors were obtained from a male donor in good health and CMV-seronegative. CDR3s include the opening cysteine and the closing phenylalanine or tryptophan. The D gene is left open where the match is weak. Clone size is given for some rows only: seen once, a few or many times, or a class if the clone is expanded.

j_call: TRBJ2-3
v_call: TRBV7-7
clone_size: .
d_call: .
cdr3_aa: CASSLSGTYTDTQYF

j_call: TRBJ1-1
v_call: TRBV5-4
clone_size: .
d_call: .
cdr3_aa: CASSSRQGGVNTEAFF

j_call: TRBJ2-2
v_call: TRBV15
clone_size: few
d_call: .
cdr3_aa: CATSRVQDTGELFF

j_call: TRBJ1-5
v_call: TRBV6-5
clone_size: .
d_call: .
cdr3_aa: CASSYIGGGQPQHF

j_call: TRBJ2-1
v_call: TRBV5-1
clone_size: .
d_call: .
cdr3_aa: CASSLGLGVSGDNEQFF

j_call: TRBJ1-1
v_call: TRBV7-9
clone_size: once
d_call: .
cdr3_aa: CSSSRGGLNTEAFF

j_call: TRBJ2-7
v_call: TRBV9
clone_size: .
d_call: .
cdr3_aa: CASSVAAEDEQYF

j_call: TRBJ2-1
v_call: TRBV15
clone_size: .
d_call: TRBD2
cdr3_aa: CATSRDRPPGTSGMYRHYYNEQFF

j_call: TRBJ2-2
v_call: TRBV19
clone_size: .
d_call: .
cdr3_aa: CASSQIVRTGELFF

j_call: TRBJ2-1
v_call: TRBV19
clone_size: .
d_call: TRBD2
cdr3_aa: CASTLSPLRLAGSYNEQFF

j_call: TRBJ2-1
v_call: TRBV6-4
clone_size: .
d_call: TRBD2
cdr3_aa: CASSRSGGPSYNEQFF

j_call: TRBJ1-6
v_call: TRBV4-2
clone_size: .
d_call: .
cdr3_aa: CASSQDQGRYSPLHF

j_call: TRBJ1-1
v_call: TRBV19
clone_size: .
d_call: .
cdr3_aa: CASSVNEDTEAFF

j_call: TRBJ2-7
v_call: TRBV5-1
clone_size: .
d_call: .
cdr3_aa: CASSFGSGSHEQYF

j_call: TRBJ2-5
v_call: TRBV19
clone_size: once
d_call: .
cdr3_aa: CASSIAGQETQYF

j_call: TRBJ1-1
v_call: TRBV15
clone_size: .
d_call: .
cdr3_aa: CATSKDPPRGTEAFF

j_call: TRBJ2-3
v_call: TRBV27
clone_size: .
d_call: TRBD1
cdr3_aa: CASSFGTARGPDTQYF

j_call: TRBJ1-1
v_call: TRBV6-5
clone_size: .
d_call: .
cdr3_aa: CASSYSSLADEAFF

j_call: TRBJ2-7
v_call: TRBV28
clone_size: .
d_call: TRBD1
cdr3_aa: CASSLLKRTGRGEQYF

j_call: TRBJ2-6
v_call: TRBV21-1
clone_size: .
d_call: .
cdr3_aa: CASSKRARDRGVSGANVLTF

j_call: TRBJ1-1
v_call: TRBV4-1
clone_size: once
d_call: .
cdr3_aa: CASSPTGVMEAFF

j_call: TRBJ1-1
v_call: TRBV5-5
clone_size: .
d_call: TRBD1
cdr3_aa: CASSLGTATNTEAFF

j_call: TRBJ2-5
v_call: TRBV18
clone_size: .
d_call: TRBD2
cdr3_aa: CASSPLAGTIGETQYF

j_call: TRBJ2-7
v_call: TRBV6-6
clone_size: .
d_call: .
cdr3_aa: CASSPTQGGTYEQYF

j_call: TRBJ2-7
v_call: TRBV5-1
clone_size: .
d_call: TRBD2
cdr3_aa: CASSAVMAGGGEQYF

j_call: TRBJ2-1
v_call: TRBV6-5
clone_size: .
d_call: .
cdr3_aa: CASRPGQYNEQFF

j_call: TRBJ2-1
v_call: TRBV7-9
clone_size: .
d_call: .
cdr3_aa: CASSLMGHSSYNEQFF

j_call: TRBJ1-1
v_call: TRBV7-2
clone_size: .
d_call: .
cdr3_aa: CASSQQGPDTEAFF

j_call: TRBJ2-3
v_call: TRBV10-2
clone_size: .
d_call: .
cdr3_aa: CASSLPDTTDRHADTQYF

j_call: TRBJ1-1
v_call: TRBV6-5
clone_size: once
d_call: TRBD1
cdr3_aa: CASTLDRANTEAFF

j_call: TRBJ1-6
v_call: TRBV28
clone_size: once
d_call: .
cdr3_aa: CASSLLGPDESSPLHF

j_call: TRBJ2-1
v_call: TRBV5-1
clone_size: few
d_call: TRBD2
cdr3_aa: CASSSGLARPRYNEQFF

j_call: TRBJ2-2
v_call: TRBV5-1
clone_size: .
d_call: .
cdr3_aa: CASSLGANINTGELFF

j_call: TRBJ2-1
v_call: TRBV5-8
clone_size: .
d_call: .
cdr3_aa: CASSLADSLYNEQFF

j_call: TRBJ2-7
v_call: TRBV5-1
clone_size: .
d_call: TRBD1
cdr3_aa: CASSLDLGGTGTYEQYF

j_call: TRBJ1-1
v_call: TRBV6-1
clone_size: .
d_call: TRBD1
cdr3_aa: CASRVDRGQAEAFF

j_call: TRBJ2-1
v_call: TRBV5-4
clone_size: .
d_call: .
cdr3_aa: CASSLALSYNEQFF

j_call: TRBJ2-5
v_call: TRBV6-5
clone_size: .
d_call: .
cdr3_aa: CASSYVSNQETQYF

j_call: TRBJ1-1
v_call: TRBV6-4
clone_size: .
d_call: .
cdr3_aa: CASSSRGDTEAFF

j_call: TRBJ2-1
v_call: TRBV7-9
clone_size: .
d_call: TRBD2
cdr3_aa: CASSRSGSHAYNEQFF

j_call: TRBJ2-7
v_call: TRBV4-3
clone_size: .
d_call: .
cdr3_aa: CASSQVRTASYEQYF

j_call: TRBJ1-1
v_call: TRBV27
clone_size: .
d_call: .
cdr3_aa: CASTLKGVGGTEAFF

j_call: TRBJ2-1
v_call: TRBV5-1
clone_size: .
d_call: .
cdr3_aa: CASSPQWTRTGGDSYNEQFF

j_call: TRBJ2-7
v_call: TRBV16
clone_size: .
d_call: .
cdr3_aa: CASSRGDYEQYF

j_call: TRBJ1-1
v_call: TRBV6-5
clone_size: .
d_call: .
cdr3_aa: CASRGGLGEAFF